This T cell receptor beta chain was recorded in a study of blood T cell repertoires in COVID-19. As originally analysed: By means of reference gene primer amplification, nucleated cell counts were estimated. This table comes from immunoSEQ multiplex PCR, and its TCRdb copy is limited to in-frame clones, with some not included. V and J calls and clone size come straight from that table; D and trimming were deduced from the DNA. The table records about 170,000 clones, less than 90% of them present only once. Germline CDR1 is SNHLY and CDR2 is FYNNEI. V was cut by 4 bases and J by 5 bases, with 12 bases left in between. CDR3 size: 14 residues. Cohorts were assigned according to the clinical history that participants reported. Recovered status in Cohort 3 required two negative PCRs, clearance, or symptom resolution. This clone was recorded a few times.

Sample: PBMCs or T cells enriched from blood (not recorded which). This sequence originates from a woman aged 45-59 years who had recovered from COVID-19. The chain employs TRBV2 and TRBJ1-5; D is ambiguous. The CDR3 sequence: CASSGDGAYQPQHF. CDR3 bases: TGTGCCAGCAGTGGCGACGGAGCTTATCAGCCCCAGCATTTT.